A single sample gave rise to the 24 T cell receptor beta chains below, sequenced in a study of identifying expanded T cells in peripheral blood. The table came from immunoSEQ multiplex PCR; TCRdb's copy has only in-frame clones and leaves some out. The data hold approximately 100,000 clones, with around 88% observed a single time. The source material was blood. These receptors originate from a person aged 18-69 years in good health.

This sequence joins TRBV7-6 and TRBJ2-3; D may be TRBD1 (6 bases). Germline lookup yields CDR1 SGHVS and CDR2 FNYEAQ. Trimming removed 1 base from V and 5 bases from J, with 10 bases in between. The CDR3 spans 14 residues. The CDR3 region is CASSLGGQIDTQYF. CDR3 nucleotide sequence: TGTGCCAGCAGCTTAGGGGGGCAAATAGATACGCAGTATTTT.

The CDR3 is CSVVSGATYEQYF. CDR3 DNA: TGCAGCGTTGTGAGCGGGGCGACCTACGAGCAGTACTTC. The V call is TRBV29-1, the J call TRBJ2-7, with 7 bases identical to TRBD2. The CDR3 consists of 13 residues. CDR1 is SQVTM, CDR2 ANQGSEA, per germline. After removal of 4 bases from V and 2 bases from J, the junction contained 5 bases not matched to a gene.

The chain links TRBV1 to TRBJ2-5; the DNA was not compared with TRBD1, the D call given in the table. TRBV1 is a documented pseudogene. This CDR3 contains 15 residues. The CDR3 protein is CTSSQPSDREETQYF. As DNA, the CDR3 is TGCACCAGCAGCCAACCATCTGACAGGGAAGAGACCCAGTACTTC.

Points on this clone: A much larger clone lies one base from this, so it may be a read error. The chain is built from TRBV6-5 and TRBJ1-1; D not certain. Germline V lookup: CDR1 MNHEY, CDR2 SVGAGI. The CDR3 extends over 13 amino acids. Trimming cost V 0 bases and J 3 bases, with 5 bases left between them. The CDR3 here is CASSYSGYTEAFF. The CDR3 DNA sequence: TGTGCCAGCAGTTACTCGGGGTACACTGAAGCTTTCTTT.

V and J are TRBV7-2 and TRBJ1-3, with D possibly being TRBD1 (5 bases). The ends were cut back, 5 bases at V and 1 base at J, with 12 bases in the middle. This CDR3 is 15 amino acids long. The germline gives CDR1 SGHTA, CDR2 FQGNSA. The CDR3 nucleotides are TGTGCCAGCAGCCAATATCAGGGTTCTGGAAACACCATATATTTT. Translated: CASSQYQGSGNTIYF.

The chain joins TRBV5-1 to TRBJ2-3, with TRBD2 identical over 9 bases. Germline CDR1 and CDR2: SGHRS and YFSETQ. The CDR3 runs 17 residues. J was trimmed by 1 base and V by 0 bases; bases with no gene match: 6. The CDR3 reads CASSLVYPSGGTDTQYF. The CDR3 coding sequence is TGCGCCAGCAGCTTGGTTTATCCTAGCGGGGGCACAGATACGCAGTATTTT.

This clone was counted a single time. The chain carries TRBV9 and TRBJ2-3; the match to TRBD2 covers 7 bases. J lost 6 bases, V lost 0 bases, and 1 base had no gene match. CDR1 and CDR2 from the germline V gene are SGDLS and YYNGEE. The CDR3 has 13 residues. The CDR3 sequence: CASSVGGGDTQYF. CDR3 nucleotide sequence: TGTGCCAGCAGCGTAGGGGGAGGGGATACGCAGTATTTT.

CDR3 nucleotide sequence: TGTGCCATCACCTCGGGACTAGCGGGGGACGTGTACTTC. It is translated as CAITSGLAGDVYF. V is TRBV10-3 and J is TRBJ2-7; TRBD2 agrees at 14 bases. The CDR3 has 13 amino acids. With V trimmed by 7 bases and J by 12 bases, 8 bases remained unmatched. CDR1 and CDR2 (germline): ENHRY, SYGVKD.

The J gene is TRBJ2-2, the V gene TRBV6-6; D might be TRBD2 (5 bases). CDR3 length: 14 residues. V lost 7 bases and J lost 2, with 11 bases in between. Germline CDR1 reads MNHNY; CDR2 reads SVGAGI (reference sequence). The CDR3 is CASNEGSNTGELFF. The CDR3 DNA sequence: TGTGCCAGCAACGAGGGATCAAACACCGGGGAGCTGTTTTTT.

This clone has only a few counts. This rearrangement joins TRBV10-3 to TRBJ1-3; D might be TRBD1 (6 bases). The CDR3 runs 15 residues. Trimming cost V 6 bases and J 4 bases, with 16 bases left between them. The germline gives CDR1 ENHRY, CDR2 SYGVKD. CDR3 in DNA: TGTGCCATCAGGGCCGGGACATCTCCAGGAAACACCATATATTTT. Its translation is CAIRAGTSPGNTIYF.

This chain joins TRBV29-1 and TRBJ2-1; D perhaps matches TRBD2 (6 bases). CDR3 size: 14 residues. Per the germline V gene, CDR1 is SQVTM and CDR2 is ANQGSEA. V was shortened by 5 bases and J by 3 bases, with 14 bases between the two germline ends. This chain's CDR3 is CSVPFGGDYNEQFF. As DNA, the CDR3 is TGCAGCGTTCCGTTTGGCGGGGACTACAATGAGCAGTTCTTC.

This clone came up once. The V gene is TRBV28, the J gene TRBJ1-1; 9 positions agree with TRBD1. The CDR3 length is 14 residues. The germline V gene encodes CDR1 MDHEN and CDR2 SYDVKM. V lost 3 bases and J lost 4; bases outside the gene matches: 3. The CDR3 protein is CASSLGQGGTEAFF. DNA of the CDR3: TGTGCCAGCAGTTTGGGACAGGGCGGCACTGAAGCTTTCTTT.

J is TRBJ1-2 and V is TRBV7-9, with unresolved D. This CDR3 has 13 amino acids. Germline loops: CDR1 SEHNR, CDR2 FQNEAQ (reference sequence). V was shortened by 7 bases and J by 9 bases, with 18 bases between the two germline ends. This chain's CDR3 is CASNTEGKRSYTF. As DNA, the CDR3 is TGTGCCAGCAACACAGAGGGAAAAAGGAGCTACACCTTC. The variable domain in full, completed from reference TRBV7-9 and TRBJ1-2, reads DTGVSQNPRHKITKRGQNVTFRCDPISEHNRLYWYRQTLGQGPEFLTYFQNEAQLEKSRLLSDRFSAERPKGSFSTLEIQRTEQGDSAMYLCASNTEGKRSYTFGSGTRLTVV.

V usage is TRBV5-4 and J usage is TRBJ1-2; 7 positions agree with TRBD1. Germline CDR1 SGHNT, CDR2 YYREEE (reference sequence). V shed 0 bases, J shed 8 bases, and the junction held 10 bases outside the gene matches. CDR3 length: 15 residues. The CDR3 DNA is TGTGCCAGCAGCTTGGGACAGGGCGACTTGGGAGGCTACACCTTC. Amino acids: CASSLGQGDLGGYTF.

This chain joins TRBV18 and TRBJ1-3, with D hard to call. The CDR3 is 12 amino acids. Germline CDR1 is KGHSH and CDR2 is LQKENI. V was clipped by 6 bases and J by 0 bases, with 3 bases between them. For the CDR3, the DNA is TGTGCCAGCTCGACCTCTGGAAACACCATATATTTT. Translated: CASSTSGNTIYF.

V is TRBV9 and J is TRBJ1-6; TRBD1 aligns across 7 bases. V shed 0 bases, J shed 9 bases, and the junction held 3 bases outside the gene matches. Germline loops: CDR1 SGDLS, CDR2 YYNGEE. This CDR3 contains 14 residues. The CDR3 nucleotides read TGTGCCAGCAGCGTAGACCAGGGGGGTTCACCCCTCCACTTT. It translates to CASSVDQGGSPLHF.

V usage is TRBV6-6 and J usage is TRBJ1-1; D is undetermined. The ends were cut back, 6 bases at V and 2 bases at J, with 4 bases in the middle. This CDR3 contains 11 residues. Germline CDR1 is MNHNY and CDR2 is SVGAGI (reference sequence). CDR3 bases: TGTGCCAGCAGAAGAAACACTGAAGCTTTCTTT. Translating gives CASRRNTEAFF.

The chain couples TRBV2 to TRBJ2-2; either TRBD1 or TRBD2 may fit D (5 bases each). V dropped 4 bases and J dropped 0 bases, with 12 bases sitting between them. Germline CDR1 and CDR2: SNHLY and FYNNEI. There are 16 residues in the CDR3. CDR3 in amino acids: CASSVTGAANTGELFF. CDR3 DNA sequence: TGTGCCAGCAGTGTGACCGGGGCCGCGAACACCGGGGAGCTGTTTTTT.

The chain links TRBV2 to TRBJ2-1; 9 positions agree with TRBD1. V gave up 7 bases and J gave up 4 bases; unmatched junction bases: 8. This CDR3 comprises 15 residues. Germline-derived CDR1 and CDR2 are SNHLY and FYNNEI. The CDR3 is CASKPRDRAYNEQFF. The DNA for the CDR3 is TGTGCCAGCAAGCCACGGGACAGGGCTTACAATGAGCAGTTCTTC.

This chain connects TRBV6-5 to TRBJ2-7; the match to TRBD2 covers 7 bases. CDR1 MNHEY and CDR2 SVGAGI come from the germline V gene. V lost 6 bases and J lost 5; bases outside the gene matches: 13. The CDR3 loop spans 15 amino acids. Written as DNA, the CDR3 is TGTGCCAGCAGAATACTGGGGGGAGGGTTCAACGAGCAGTACTTC. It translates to CASRILGGGFNEQYF.

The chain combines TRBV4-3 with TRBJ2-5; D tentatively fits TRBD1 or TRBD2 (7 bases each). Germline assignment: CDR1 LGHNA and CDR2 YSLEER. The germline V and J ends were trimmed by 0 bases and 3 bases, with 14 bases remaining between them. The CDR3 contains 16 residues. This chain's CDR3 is CASSQDYRGGKETQYF. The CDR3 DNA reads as TGCGCCAGCAGCCAAGATTACAGGGGAGGGAAAGAGACCCAGTACTTC.

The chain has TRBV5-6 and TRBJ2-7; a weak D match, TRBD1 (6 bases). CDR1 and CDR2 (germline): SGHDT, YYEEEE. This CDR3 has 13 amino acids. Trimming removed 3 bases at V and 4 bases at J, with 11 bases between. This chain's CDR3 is CASSSTQGYEQYF. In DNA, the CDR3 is TGTGCCAGCAGCTCCACTCAGGGGTACGAGCAGTACTTC.

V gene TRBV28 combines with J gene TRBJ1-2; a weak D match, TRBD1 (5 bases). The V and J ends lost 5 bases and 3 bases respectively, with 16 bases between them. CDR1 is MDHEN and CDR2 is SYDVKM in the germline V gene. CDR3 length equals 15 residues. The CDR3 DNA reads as TGTGCCAGCAGTACTCCGGGGGACCAGCACTATGGCTACACCTTC. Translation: CASSTPGDQHYGYTF.

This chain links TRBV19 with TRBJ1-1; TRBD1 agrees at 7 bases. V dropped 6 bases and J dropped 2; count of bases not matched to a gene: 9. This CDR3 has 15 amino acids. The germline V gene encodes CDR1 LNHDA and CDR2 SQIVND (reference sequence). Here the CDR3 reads CASSLGTAENTEAFF. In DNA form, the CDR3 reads TGTGCCAGTAGCCTGGGGACAGCGGAAAACACTGAAGCTTTCTTT.